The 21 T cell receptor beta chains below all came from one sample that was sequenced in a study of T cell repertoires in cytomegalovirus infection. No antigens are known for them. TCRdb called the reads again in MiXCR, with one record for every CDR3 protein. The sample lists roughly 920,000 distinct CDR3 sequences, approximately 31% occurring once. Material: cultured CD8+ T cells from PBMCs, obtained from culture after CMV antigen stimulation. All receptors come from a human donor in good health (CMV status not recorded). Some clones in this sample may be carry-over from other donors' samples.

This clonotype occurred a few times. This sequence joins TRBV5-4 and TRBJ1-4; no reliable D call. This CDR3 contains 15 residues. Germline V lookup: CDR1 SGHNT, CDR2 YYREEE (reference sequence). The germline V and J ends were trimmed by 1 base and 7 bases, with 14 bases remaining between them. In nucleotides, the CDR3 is TGTGCCAGCAGCTTGAGAAGGGAAGTGGGTGAAAAACTGTTTTTT. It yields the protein CASSLRREVGEKLFF.

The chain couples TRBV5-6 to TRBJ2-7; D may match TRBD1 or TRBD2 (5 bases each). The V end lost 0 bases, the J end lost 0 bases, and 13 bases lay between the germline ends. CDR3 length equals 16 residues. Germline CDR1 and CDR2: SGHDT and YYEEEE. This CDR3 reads CASSLAAGASSYEQYV. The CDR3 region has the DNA TGTGCCAGCAGCTTGGCCGCCGGGGCCAGCTCCTACGAGCAGTACGTC.

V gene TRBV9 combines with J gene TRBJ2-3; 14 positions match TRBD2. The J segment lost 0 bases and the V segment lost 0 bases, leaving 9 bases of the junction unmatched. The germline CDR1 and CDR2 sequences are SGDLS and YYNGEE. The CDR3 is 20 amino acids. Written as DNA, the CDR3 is TGTGCCAGCAGCGTAGATCGGGGACTAGCGGGGGTGCGAAGCACAGATACGCAGTATTTT. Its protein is CASSVDRGLAGVRSTDTQYF. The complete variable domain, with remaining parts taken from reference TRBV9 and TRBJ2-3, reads DSGVTQTPKHLITATGQRVTLRCSPRSGDLSVYWYQQSLDQGLQFLIQYYNGEERAKGNILERFSAQQFPDLHSELNLSSLELGDSALYFCASSVDRGLAGVRSTDTQYFGPGTRLTVL.

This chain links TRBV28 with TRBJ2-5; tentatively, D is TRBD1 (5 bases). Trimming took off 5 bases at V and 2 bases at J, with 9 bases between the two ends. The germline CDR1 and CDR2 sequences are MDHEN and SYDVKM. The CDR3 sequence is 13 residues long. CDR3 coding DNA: TGTGCCAGCAGTAACAGGAGACAAGAGACCCAGTACTTC. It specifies CASSNRRQETQYF.

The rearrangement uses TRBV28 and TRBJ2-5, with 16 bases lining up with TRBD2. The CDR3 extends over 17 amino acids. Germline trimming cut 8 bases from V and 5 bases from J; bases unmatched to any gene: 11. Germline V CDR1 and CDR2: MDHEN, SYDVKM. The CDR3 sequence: CASGPPGLAGGDETQYF. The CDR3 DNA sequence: TGTGCCAGCGGACCCCCGGGACTAGCGGGGGGGGATGAGACCCAGTACTTC.

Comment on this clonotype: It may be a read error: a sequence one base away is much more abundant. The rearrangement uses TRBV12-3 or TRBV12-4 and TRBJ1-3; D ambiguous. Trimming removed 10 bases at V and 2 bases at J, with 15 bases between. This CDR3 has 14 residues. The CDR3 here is CANSPAPTGNTIYF. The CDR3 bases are TGTGCCAACAGCCCAGCACCAACTGGAAACACCATATATTTT.

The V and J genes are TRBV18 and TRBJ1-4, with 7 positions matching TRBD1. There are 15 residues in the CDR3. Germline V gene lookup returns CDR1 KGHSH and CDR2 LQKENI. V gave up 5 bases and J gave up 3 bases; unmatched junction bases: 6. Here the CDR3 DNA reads TGTGCCAGCTCAAAGCAGGGGGAATCTAATGAAAAACTGTTTTTT. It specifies CASSKQGESNEKLFF.

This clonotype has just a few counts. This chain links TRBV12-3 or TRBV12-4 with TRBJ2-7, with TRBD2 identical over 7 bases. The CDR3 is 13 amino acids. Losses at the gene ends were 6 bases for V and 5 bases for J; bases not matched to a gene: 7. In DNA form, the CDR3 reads TGTGCCAGCAGCGGACTAGGCGTCCACGAGCAGTACTTC. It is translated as CASSGLGVHEQYF.

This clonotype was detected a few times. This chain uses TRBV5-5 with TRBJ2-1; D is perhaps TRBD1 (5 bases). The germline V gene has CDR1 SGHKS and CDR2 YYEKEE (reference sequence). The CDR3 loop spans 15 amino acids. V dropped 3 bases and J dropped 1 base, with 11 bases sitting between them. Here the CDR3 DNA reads TGTGCCAGCAGCTCCCCAGGGATATCCTACAATGAGCAGTTCTTC. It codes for CASSSPGISYNEQFF.

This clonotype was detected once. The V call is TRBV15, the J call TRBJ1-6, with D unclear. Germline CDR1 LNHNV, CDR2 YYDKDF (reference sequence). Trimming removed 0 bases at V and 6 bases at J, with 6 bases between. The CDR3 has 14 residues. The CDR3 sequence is CATSRDVSNSPLHF. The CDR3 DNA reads TGTGCCACCAGCAGAGATGTGAGTAATTCACCCCTCCACTTT.

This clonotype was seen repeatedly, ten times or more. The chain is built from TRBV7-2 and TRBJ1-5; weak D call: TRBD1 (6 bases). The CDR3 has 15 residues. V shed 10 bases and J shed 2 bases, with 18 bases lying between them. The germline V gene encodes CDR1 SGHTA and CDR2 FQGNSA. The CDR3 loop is CATRGDREGNQPQHF. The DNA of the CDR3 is TGTGCCACGAGGGGGGACCGGGAGGGCAATCAGCCCCAGCATTTT.

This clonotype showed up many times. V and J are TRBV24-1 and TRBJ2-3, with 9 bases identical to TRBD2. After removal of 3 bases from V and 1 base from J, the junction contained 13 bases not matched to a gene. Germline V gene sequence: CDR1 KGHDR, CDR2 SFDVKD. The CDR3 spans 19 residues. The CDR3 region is CATSDPGTSTVWGTDTQYF. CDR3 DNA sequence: TGTGCCACCAGTGATCCCGGGACTAGCACCGTTTGGGGCACAGATACGCAGTATTTT.

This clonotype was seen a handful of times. Here the CDR3 reads CASSWTANTGELFF. For the CDR3, the DNA is TGCGCCAGCAGCTGGACAGCGAACACCGGGGAGCTGTTTTTT. V is TRBV5-1 and J is TRBJ2-2; the D gene is possibly TRBD1 (6 bases). V lost 3 bases, J lost 0 bases, and 6 bases lay in between. This CDR3 has 14 residues. Germline V gene lookup returns CDR1 SGHRS and CDR2 YFSETQ.

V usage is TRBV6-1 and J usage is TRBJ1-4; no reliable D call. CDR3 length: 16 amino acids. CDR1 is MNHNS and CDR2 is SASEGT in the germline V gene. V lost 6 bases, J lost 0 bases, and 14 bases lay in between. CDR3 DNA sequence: TGTGCCAGCAGCCAAACAGTTGAGGCAACTAATGAAAAACTGTTTTTT. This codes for CASSQTVEATNEKLFF.

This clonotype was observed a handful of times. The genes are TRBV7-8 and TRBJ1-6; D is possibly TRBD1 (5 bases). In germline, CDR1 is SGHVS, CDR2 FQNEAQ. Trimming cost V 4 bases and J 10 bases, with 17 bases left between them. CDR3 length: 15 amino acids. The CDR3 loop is CASSSSGLSVSPLHF. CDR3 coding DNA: TGTGCCAGCAGCTCCTCGGGACTTAGCGTATCACCCCTCCACTTT.

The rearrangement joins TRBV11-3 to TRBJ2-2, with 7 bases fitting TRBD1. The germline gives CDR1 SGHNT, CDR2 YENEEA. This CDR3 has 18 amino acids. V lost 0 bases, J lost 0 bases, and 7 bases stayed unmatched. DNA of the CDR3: TGTGCCAGCAGCTTAGATCCCCCGGGACAGACGAACACCGGGGAGCTGTTTTTT. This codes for CASSLDPPGQTNTGELFF.

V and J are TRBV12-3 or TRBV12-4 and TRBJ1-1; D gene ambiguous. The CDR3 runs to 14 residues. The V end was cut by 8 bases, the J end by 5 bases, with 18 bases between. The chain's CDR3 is CASWGGMEKTEAFF. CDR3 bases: TGTGCCAGCTGGGGAGGGATGGAGAAAACTGAAGCTTTCTTT.

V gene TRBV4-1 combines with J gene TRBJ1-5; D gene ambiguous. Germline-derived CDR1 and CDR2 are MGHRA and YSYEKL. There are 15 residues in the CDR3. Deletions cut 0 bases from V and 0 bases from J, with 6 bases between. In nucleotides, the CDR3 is TGCGCCAGCAGCCAAGACGACTTTAGCAATCAGCCCCAGCATTTT. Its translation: CASSQDDFSNQPQHF.

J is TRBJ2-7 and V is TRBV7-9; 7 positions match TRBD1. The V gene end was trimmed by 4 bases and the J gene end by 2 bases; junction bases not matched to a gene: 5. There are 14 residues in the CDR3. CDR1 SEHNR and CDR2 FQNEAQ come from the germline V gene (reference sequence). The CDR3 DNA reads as TGTGCCAGCAGCTCGCAGGGGGTACCCTACGAGCAGTACTTC. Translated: CASSSQGVPYEQYF.

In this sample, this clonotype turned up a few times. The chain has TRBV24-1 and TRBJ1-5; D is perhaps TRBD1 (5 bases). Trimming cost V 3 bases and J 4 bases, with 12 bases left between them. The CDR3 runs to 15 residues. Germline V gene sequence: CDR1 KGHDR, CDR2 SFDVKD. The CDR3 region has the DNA TGTGCCACCAGTGATGGCGACAGCCTGAATCAGCCCCAGCATTTT. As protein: CATSDGDSLNQPQHF.

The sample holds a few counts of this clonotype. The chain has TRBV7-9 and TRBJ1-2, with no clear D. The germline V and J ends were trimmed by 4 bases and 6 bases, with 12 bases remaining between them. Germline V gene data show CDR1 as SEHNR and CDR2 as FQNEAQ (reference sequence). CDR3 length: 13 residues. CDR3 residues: CASSYGLQNGYTF. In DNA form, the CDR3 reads TGTGCCAGCAGCTATGGTCTACAGAATGGCTACACCTTC. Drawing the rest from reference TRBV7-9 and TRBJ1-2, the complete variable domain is DTGVSQNPRHKITKRGQNVTFRCDPISEHNRLYWYRQTLGQGPEFLTYFQNEAQLEKSRLLSDRFSAERPKGSFSTLEIQRTEQGDSAMYLCASSYGLQNGYTFGSGTRLTVV.